This record concerns one T cell receptor (beta chain) sequence. In its sample, this clonotype was seen many times. Its antigen is currently not known. No clone much larger than this one lies a single base away; base qualities are absent. Sequencing was carried out with an Illumina HiSeq 1500. TCRdb trimmed the raw reads at Q25, called clones with MiXCR and kept productive beta chains. Rows matching on CDR3 protein sequence are summarized as one entry with the most common DNA and genes. This sample comprises approximately 250,000 distinct CDR3 sequences, about 7% of them detected only once. The top ten hold more than 5.5% of the sample. The CDR3 goes from the cysteine to the phenylalanine over 16 residues. Only the CDR3 DNA stays, 48 bases, in frame from base 1. V drops 5 bases and J drops 4 bases, leaving 18 bases in between. The germline V gene supplies CDR1 MDHEN and CDR2 SYDVKM. The sample originates from a study of T cell repertoires in cytomegalovirus infection (dated by TCRdb to the late 2010s). In the study overall: The HLA type of each donor mattered for the analysis, because public TCR beta signatures pointed to carriage of CMV infection along with the matching HLA type. Overall study results and their limits: In both this cohort and an independent cohort of a few hundred donors, the cumulative frequency of public TCR beta family members distinguished carriers of CMV infection plus the relevant HLA type. The ex vivo response was dominated by HLA-C-restricted CMV-specific TCR beta clonotypes, which also provided the single most frequent clonotype in two of eight donors.

This TCR derives from a human donor in good health (CMV status not recorded). Some clones in this sample may be carry-over from other donors' samples. The chain joins TRBV28 to TRBJ1-3, with an unclear D gene assignment. Sequencing input: PBMCs. The CDR3: CASSKLVGYEGNTIYF. In nucleotides, the sequence is TGTGCCAGCAGTAAATTGGTTGGGTATGAAGGAAACACCATATATTTT.